The entry below gives a single TCR beta chain sequence along with its context. It has no known antigen specificity. Base qualities are not at hand, and no much larger clone is one base apart. This sample was included in a study of blood T cell repertoires in COVID-19 (TCRdb year 2020). About the full investigation: Samples from collaborators originated in the United States, Italy and Spain and spanned both the acute and convalescent phases of COVID-19. The samples were drawn from two sources: the first 160 participants of the ongoing ImmuneRACE study, and about 1,300 subjects contributed by 6 global collaborators. Where available, HLA class I and class II types were taken from metadata supplied by the sample provider and were not determined by assay-based typing. Subjects who had been exposed to COVID-19, were actively infected with it, or had recovered from it provided the deeply sampled blood TCRbeta repertoires that made up the dataset. A de-identified subject ID, COVID-19 status, age in years and sex were almost always included in the sample metadata. The material from the prospective study consisted of cDNA or gDNA derived from T cells, B-cell-depleted T cells, or PBMCs. The repertoires were made available in a free public database intended to serve as a resource for research on the immune response to SARS-CoV-2. What the authors observed across the whole study: Clinical and demographic metadata were provided uncurated, with the amount varying by source and participant.

V and J are truncated by 1 base and 10 bases respectively, leaving an intervening sequence of 8 bases. From the cysteine through the phenylalanine, the CDR3 covers 12 amino acids. Left in the record is the CDR3 DNA by itself, 36 bases read in frame from the first base. The germline V gene (reference sequence) yields SEHNR for CDR1 and FQNEAQ for CDR2. The immunoSEQ Assay, a bias-controlled multiplex PCR, was used to amplify TCRbeta CDR3 regions from genomic DNA. On the study's bioinformatics: The number of nucleated cells in each sample was estimated from the amplification of reference gene primers within the assay. Sequence reads were collapsed and filtered to measure the absolute abundance of every unique TCRbeta CDR3 rearrangement. For each sample, productive Simpson clonality was calculated as the square root of Simpson's diversity index across productive rearrangements. The clones in this table, taken by TCRdb from immuneACCESS, are in-frame only. Not every clone is retained; where verified, under half of the shortfall comes from an unresolved V gene, and the cause of the rest is unknown. V and J calls and clone size are as listed in that table; D and trimming were resolved from the DNA. The sample profile shows over 70,000 clones; approximately 86% of them were found once. 15% to 20% of the sample is in the top ten clones.

The collaborating institutions used their own protocols to collect whole blood in K2EDTA tubes. For TCRbeta analysis, collaborators shipped samples in one of three forms: frozen whole blood, isolated PBMCs, or DNA extracted from either of those sample types. This clonotype was sampled from a human donor in a cohort sampled during active COVID-19. The chain links TRBV7-9 with TRBJ2-1, with the D segment identity uncertain. Sequenced input: peripheral blood. DNA sequence: TGTGCCAGCAGCTTAGATCACGGGGAGCAGTTCTTC. Its protein product is CASSLDHGEQFF.